These T cell receptor beta chains were read from a single sample in a study of T-cell reconstitution after alpha-beta-depleted transplantation in children. TCRdb used MiXCR to reprocess the PCR reads, holding one entry per CDR3 protein. The sample includes about a million distinct CDR3 sequences, about 31% of them seen just once. Sequencing used PBMCs, mostly from graft donor cells, obtained 360 days after TCRalphabeta/CD19-depleted stem cell transplant. These TCRs come from a boy less than two years old who had a stem cell transplant for SCID, so the T cells may come from the graft donor. Both conserved end residues are part of each CDR3. A D gene is named only where the DNA matches it firmly. Expanded clones get a size class; other rows say once, few or many, or leave the size out.

J,size,length,V,D,DNA,CDR3
TRBJ2-7,NA,13,TRBV2,NA,TGTGCCGTCTGGGGGGTGGGCCGCTACGAGCAGTACTTC,CAVWGVGRYEQYF
TRBJ2-7,NA,15,TRBV6-2/TRBV6-3,TRBD1,TGTGCCAGCAGCCACTCCGGCAGGGGGTTGTACGAGCAGTACTTC,CASSHSGRGLYEQYF
TRBJ2-7,NA,12,TRBV12-3/TRBV12-4,NA,TGTGCCAGCAGTCAAGGTCCGGGACACCTTAGTTTC,CASSQGPGHLSF
TRBJ2-1,NA,14,TRBV10-1,NA,TGCGCCAGCAGTCCGGCAGGGGTCCCGAATGAGCAGTTCTTC,CASSPAGVPNEQFF
TRBJ2-1,NA,16,TRBV4-3,TRBD1,TGCGCCAGCAGCGAAAACAGGGGAGAAGGCTACAATGAGCAGTTCTTC,CASSENRGEGYNEQFF
TRBJ2-3,NA,14,TRBV3-1,NA,TGTGCCAGCAGCCAAGTCGCGGGCACAGATACGCAGTATTTT,CASSQVAGTDTQYF
TRBJ2-5,few,13,TRBV28,NA,TGTGCCAGCAGATCGACAGAGTCGTGGACCCAGTACTTC,CASRSTESWTQYF
TRBJ1-4,few,11,TRBV2,NA,TGTGCCAGCAGTGATTCTCGAAAACTGTTTTTT,CASSDSRKLFF
TRBJ2-1,NA,15,TRBV5-1,NA,TGCGCCAGCAGCTTGGCAGTCCCCTCCTACAATGAGCAGTTCTTC,CASSLAVPSYNEQFF
TRBJ1-6,NA,15,TRBV6-1,NA,TGTGCCAGCAGGGGAGGGTTGTCCTATAATTCACCCCTCCACTTT,CASRGGLSYNSPLHF
TRBJ1-1,once,13,TRBV5-1,NA,TGCGCCAGCAGCCTGGACCCCTTCACTGAAGCTTTCTTT,CASSLDPFTEAFF
TRBJ2-6,NA,16,TRBV5-5,NA,TGTGCCAGCAGCTTGGTCCGGCTCTCTGGGGCCAACGTCCTGACTTTC,CASSLVRLSGANVLTF
TRBJ2-1,NA,15,TRBV6-5,TRBD2,TGTGCCAGCAGTTACCACAGCGGGGGGGCCAATGAGCAGTTCTTC,CASSYHSGGANEQFF
TRBJ2-1,NA,15,TRBV12-3/TRBV12-4,TRBD2,TGTGCCAGCACTATAGGCTGGGGACTAGTCAATGAGCAGTTCTTC,CASTIGWGLVNEQFF
TRBJ2-7,NA,15,TRBV5-1,NA,TGCGCCAGCAGCTTGGGGGTGGTCGGGTTCAACGAGCAGTACTTC,CASSLGVVGFNEQYF
TRBJ1-6,few,15,TRBV6-5,NA,TGTGCCAGCAGTTCCTCGGGAGCTACCCTCCTTGCCCTCCACTTT,CASSSSGATLLALHF
TRBJ1-1,NA,17,TRBV11-1,TRBD1,TGTGCCAGCAGCTTCCCCCCCCGACAGGGTAGGAACACTGAAGCTTTCTTT,CASSFPPRQGRNTEAFF
TRBJ1-1,NA,14,TRBV3-1,NA,TGTGCCAGCAGCCATTTGACGAGGAACACTGAAGCTTTCTTT,CASSHLTRNTEAFF
TRBJ2-7,few,13,TRBV12-3/TRBV12-4,NA,TGTGCCAGCAGTTTAACCCCCCAGGGGACGCAGTACTTC,CASSLTPQGTQYF
TRBJ1-5,NA,15,TRBV5-6,NA,TGTGCCAGCAGACCGCCCCAGGGTATTTGTCAGCCCCAGCATTTT,CASRPPQGICQPQHF
TRBJ2-7,NA,15,TRBV7-2,TRBD2,TGTGCCAGCAGCCCTTCTAGCGGGGGGGTCTACGAGCAGTACTTC,CASSPSSGGVYEQYF
TRBJ2-1,NA,16,TRBV15,TRBD1,TGTGCCACCAGCCAAGTCCGGGACAGCCTTCGAATTGAGCAGTTCTTC,CATSQVRDSLRIEQFF
TRBJ2-3,NA,15,TRBV15,NA,TGTGCCACCAGCAGCCTGCCGACTAGCACAGATACGCAGTATTTT,CATSSLPTSTDTQYF
TRBJ2-7,NA,13,TRBV20-1,NA,TGCAGTGCTAGCGGGGGGCTCTCCTACGAGCAGTACTTC,CSASGGLSYEQYF
TRBJ2-7,NA,14,TRBV20-1,NA,TGCAGTGCTAGACAGGGTGTAAGAACCCACGAGCAGTACTTC,CSARQGVRTHEQYF
TRBJ1-1,few,15,TRBV20-1,TRBD1,TGCAGTGCAACACCGGGACAGGGGGCGAGGACTGAAGCTTTCTTT,CSATPGQGARTEAFF
TRBJ1-2,NA,10,TRBV20-1,NA,TGCAGTCTGACAAACTATGGCTACACCTTC,CSLTNYGYTF
TRBJ2-5,few,13,TRBV4-1,NA,TGCGCCAGCAGCCAATACAGGGTGGAGACCCAGTACTTC,CASSQYRVETQYF
TRBJ1-2,few,15,TRBV15,TRBD1,TGTGCCACCAGCACCGGGACAGGGGACCACTATGGCTACACCTTC,CATSTGTGDHYGYTF
TRBJ2-4,few,15,TRBV20-1,NA,TGCAGTGCTAGTTACGCGCCGTCACCGTCAAACATTCAGTACTTC,CSASYAPSPSNIQYF
TRBJ1-5,few,14,TRBV5-1,NA,TGCGCCAGCAGGAGTACCAGGGGCAATCAGCCCCAGCATTTT,CASRSTRGNQPQHF
TRBJ1-1,NA,17,TRBV19,NA,TGTGCCAGTAGTATAGGGCCCGGCAGGGGCTCGCCTTACCGGGCTTTCTTT,CASSIGPGRGSPYRAFF
TRBJ2-4,few,15,TRBV12-3/TRBV12-4,NA,TGTGCCAGCAGTTACAGGGGAGGTTTGCGAAACATTCAGTACTTC,CASSYRGGLRNIQYF
TRBJ1-1,NA,12,TRBV20-1,TRBD1,TGCAGTGGGCGGAGGGGGCTATCTGAAGCTTTCTTT,CSGRRGLSEAFF
TRBJ1-6,NA,16,TRBV5-1,TRBD1,TGCGCCAGCAGCTTGGAAGGTGCCAGGGGGCGGTCACCCCTCCACTTT,CASSLEGARGRSPLHF
TRBJ2-7,few,15,TRBV7-9,NA,TGTGCCAGCAGCTTAGACTGGGGGCCCCCCTACGAGCAGTACTTC,CASSLDWGPPYEQYF
TRBJ2-1,NA,15,TRBV24-1,TRBD2,TGTGCCACCAGTGACCCCCTAGAAAGCGGGGATGAGCAGTTCTTC,CATSDPLESGDEQFF
TRBJ1-1,NA,16,TRBV7-2,NA,TGTGCCAGCAGCTTATTTAAGGCACAGGGTGGCACTGAAGCTTTCTTT,CASSLFKAQGGTEAFF
TRBJ1-1,few,13,TRBV6-1,TRBD1,TGTGCCAGCAGAGACAGGGTTGTCGCTGAAGCTTTCTTT,CASRDRVVAEAFF
TRBJ2-2,NA,16,TRBV6-2/TRBV6-3,NA,TGTGCCAGCAGTTACCTCGCGGGGTCGAACACCGGGGAGCTGTTTTTT,CASSYLAGSNTGELFF
TRBJ2-7,NA,14,TRBV13,NA,TGTGCCAGCAGCCCAGGACGTTCCCCCTACGAGCAGTACTTC,CASSPGRSPYEQYF
TRBJ2-7,NA,14,TRBV5-1,TRBD1,TGCGCCAGCAGCCCAGACAGGGGATGGGTTGAGCAGTACTTC,CASSPDRGWVEQYF
TRBJ1-2,NA,13,TRBV9,NA,TGTGCCAGCAGCGTAGCAGGGAAGTATGGCTACACCTTC,CASSVAGKYGYTF
TRBJ2-7,many,14,TRBV29-1,NA,TGCAGCGTTGCCCTGACAGTGGACTCCTACGAGCAGTACTTC,CSVALTVDSYEQYF
TRBJ1-1,few,16,TRBV12-3/TRBV12-4,NA,TGTGCCAGCAGTCCTTGGACTCCCGGCCCGGACACTGAAGCTTTCTTT,CASSPWTPGPDTEAFF
TRBJ2-5,once,16,TRBV5-1,NA,TGCGCCAGCAGCTTCCCCAACGCTTCGCCGCTGGAGACCCAGTACTTC,CASSFPNASPLETQYF
TRBJ1-5,NA,16,TRBV6-2/TRBV6-3,TRBD1,TGTGCCAGCAATGGGGACAGGGGGCTAGGAAATCAGCCCCAGCATTTT,CASNGDRGLGNQPQHF